Each of the 21 T cell receptor beta chains below was sequenced from the same sample in a study of blood T cell repertoires in COVID-19. Profiled with immunoSEQ multiplex PCR; TCRdb holds only in-frame clones, not every one. The sample yields some 60,000 clones, about four fifths seen once. The sequencing input was peripheral blood. The receptors originated from a woman of 80 years or more with active or convalescent COVID-19.

V gene TRBV27 combines with J gene TRBJ2-7; the match to TRBD2 covers 8 bases. The CDR3 is 13 amino acids. CDR1 MNHEY and CDR2 SMNVEV come from the germline V gene (reference sequence). The ends lost 8 bases at V and 7 bases at J; junction bases unmatched: 10. CDR3 region: CASRAGGSREQYF. As DNA, the CDR3 is TGTGCCAGCCGGGCGGGGGGTAGTAGGGAGCAGTACTTC.

The gene calls are TRBV7-9 and TRBJ2-1; possibly TRBD2 for D (7 bases). CDR1 SEHNR and CDR2 FQNEAQ come from the germline V gene (reference sequence). The V end was cut by 5 bases, the J end by 1 base, with 15 bases between. CDR3 length: 16 residues. The chain's CDR3 is CASSQRGGRSYNEQFF. The CDR3 region has the DNA TGTGCCAGCAGCCAAAGGGGGGGAAGGTCCTACAATGAGCAGTTCTTC.

The J gene is TRBJ2-2, the V gene TRBV27, with D possibly matching TRBD1 (6 bases). The CDR3 extends over 15 amino acids. Trimming removed 3 bases from V and 7 bases from J, with 15 bases in between. Germline V lookup: CDR1 MNHEY, CDR2 SMNVEV (reference sequence). The CDR3 loop is CASSFEARGGGELFF. The DNA for the CDR3 is TGTGCCAGCAGTTTCGAGGCGAGAGGGGGCGGGGAGCTGTTTTTT.

The V gene is TRBV5-1, the J gene TRBJ2-3; 13 bases map to TRBD2. Germline CDR1 is SGHRS and CDR2 is YFSETQ. Trimming cost V 3 bases and J 2 bases; bases outside gene matches: 3. The CDR3 covers 16 residues. The CDR3 loop is CASSSGLAGPTDTQYF. CDR3 bases: TGCGCCAGCAGCTCGGGACTAGCGGGGCCCACAGATACGCAGTATTTT.

This chain uses TRBV11-2 with TRBJ2-1; TRBD1 aligns across 12 bases. This CDR3 has 16 amino acids. Germline-derived CDR1 and CDR2 are SGHAT and FQNNGV. Trimming took 2 bases from V and 4 from J; bases not matched to a gene: 3. The CDR3 sequence is CASSLPGQGAYNEQFF. The CDR3 DNA is TGTGCCAGCAGCTTACCGGGACAGGGGGCTTACAATGAGCAGTTCTTC.

The chain combines TRBV29-1 with TRBJ1-2, with D unclear. The germline gives CDR1 SQVTM, CDR2 ANQGSEA. V was shortened by 5 bases and J by 4 bases, with 11 bases between the two germline ends. This CDR3 is 12 amino acids long. The CDR3: CSVKGGGYGYTF. CDR3 DNA sequence: TGCAGCGTTAAAGGAGGTGGCTATGGCTACACCTTC.

The CDR3 DNA follows: TGTGCCAGCAGCTTTGACAGGGTAGGCTACACCTTC. Protein product: CASSFDRVGYTF. The chain uses TRBV5-5 and TRBJ1-2; 7 positions match TRBD1. CDR3 length equals 12 residues. Losses at the gene ends were 2 bases for V and 8 bases for J; bases not matched to a gene: 3. Germline CDR1 and CDR2: SGHKS and YYEKEE (reference sequence).

V and J are TRBV27 and TRBJ2-1; 12 bases are shared with TRBD2. Germline assignment: CDR1 MNHEY and CDR2 SMNVEV (reference sequence). Unmatched junction bases numbered 5, after V lost 2 bases and J lost 0 bases. This CDR3 contains 18 residues. CDR3 nucleotides: TGTGCCAGCAGTTTAACGACTAGCGGGGGCCCCTCCTACAATGAGCAGTTCTTC. Translating gives CASSLTTSGGPSYNEQFF.

This clone turned up a few times. The chain has TRBV5-1 and TRBJ1-2; perhaps TRBD1 as D (5 bases). The CDR3 is made up of 15 amino acids. The ends were cut back, 4 bases at V and 3 bases at J, with 16 bases in the middle. Germline V CDR1 and CDR2: SGHRS, YFSETQ. Here the CDR3 DNA reads TGCGCCAGCAGCGTCCGTGGAGGAGGGGACTATGGCTACACCTTC. This codes for CASSVRGGGDYGYTF.

Only one count was recorded for this clone. Germline is not matched at one junction end, which may reflect a read error. The J gene is TRBJ1-2, the V gene TRBV12-3 or TRBV12-4; D may be TRBD1 (6 bases). The CDR3 runs 13 residues. The CDR3 nucleotides are TGTGCCACCATTAGTACGCGGGGGGCGAGTGGGTCCTTC. Translated, it gives CATISTRGASGSF.

Many counts were recorded for this clone. The rearrangement uses TRBV7-2 and TRBJ2-6; a possible D gene is TRBD2 (5 bases). Germline V gene lookup returns CDR1 SGHTA and CDR2 FQGNSA. The V gene lost 7 bases and the J gene lost 0 bases, with 19 bases spanning the gap. CDR3 length equals 18 residues. The CDR3 region is CASNPGDYMASGANVLTF. Here the CDR3 DNA reads TGTGCCAGCAACCCCGGGGATTACATGGCCTCTGGGGCCAACGTCCTGACTTTC.

This sequence joins TRBV10-3 and TRBJ2-3; D is possibly TRBD1 (5 bases). The CDR3 length is 16 residues. Germline V gene data show CDR1 as ENHRY and CDR2 as SYGVKD. Deletions cut 4 bases from V and 2 bases from J, with 16 bases between. The CDR3 sequence: CAISGRGAQPTDTQYF. CDR3 DNA: TGTGCCATCAGTGGTCGTGGGGCCCAACCCACAGATACGCAGTATTTT.

This clone was observed a single time. The genes are TRBV9 and TRBJ2-5; 11 nucleotides line up with TRBD1. Trimming cost V 3 bases and J 2 bases; bases outside gene matches: 9. CDR1 is SGDLS and CDR2 is YYNGEE in the germline V gene. The CDR3 consists of 17 residues. The CDR3 loop reads CASSAGTGGIPQETQYF. The CDR3, as DNA: TGTGCCAGCAGCGCAGGGACAGGGGGTATTCCACAAGAGACCCAGTACTTC.

The chain employs TRBV10-3 and TRBJ2-1; unclear D gene. The CDR3 totals 14 residues. Germline CDR1 reads ENHRY; CDR2 reads SYGVKD. Trimming stripped 0 bases from V and 3 bases from J, with 6 bases between. The CDR3 loop reads CAISESSSYNEQFF. Written as DNA, the CDR3 is TGTGCCATCAGTGAGTCTTCCAGCTACAATGAGCAGTTCTTC.

The chain combines TRBV18 with TRBJ2-3, with D possibly being TRBD1 (5 bases). V lost 4 bases to trimming and J lost 6 bases, with 5 bases between them. The CDR3 loop spans 11 amino acids. The germline gives CDR1 KGHSH, CDR2 LQKENI. The CDR3 here is CASSQGDTQYF. The CDR3 DNA follows: TGTGCCAGCTCACAGGGGGATACGCAGTATTTT.

This chain uses TRBV7-8 with TRBJ2-3; the match to TRBD2 covers 8 bases. After removal of 1 base from V and 2 bases from J, the junction contained 8 bases not matched to a gene. The germline CDR1 and CDR2 sequences are SGHVS and FQNEAQ. There are 17 residues in the CDR3. In nucleotides, the CDR3 is TGTGCCAGCAGCTTAGTAGGCGGCGGGGGGAACACAGATACGCAGTATTTT. This codes for CASSLVGGGGNTDTQYF.

This clone was counted a few times. The chain couples TRBV6-2 or TRBV6-3 to TRBJ2-5, with 10 bases identical to TRBD1. CDR3 length: 15 amino acids. The germline V gene encodes CDR1 MNHEY and CDR2 SVGEGT. The V and J ends lost 0 bases and 7 bases, in that order; junction bases with no gene match: 5. In nucleotides, the CDR3 is TGTGCCAGCAGTTACTCGACAGGGGGCTTAGGGACCCAGTACTTC. It is translated as CASSYSTGGLGTQYF.

V usage is TRBV27 and J usage is TRBJ2-1, with D perhaps matching TRBD2 (5 bases). CDR1 MNHEY and CDR2 SMNVEV come from the germline V gene (reference sequence). Trimming left V 6 bases short and J 7 bases short, with 19 bases between. The CDR3 length is 15 residues. Here the CDR3 DNA reads TGTGCCAGCAGCTTGCTAGGGAGACCGGTAAATGAGCAGTTCTTC. It translates to CASSLLGRPVNEQFF.

V usage is TRBV7-8 and J usage is TRBJ2-1; 8 positions match TRBD1. CDR3 length: 16 amino acids. The germline gives CDR1 SGHVS, CDR2 FQNEAQ. V dropped 5 bases and J dropped 0; count of bases not matched to a gene: 6. CDR3 loop: CASSHFRGHSYNEQFF. The CDR3 DNA follows: TGTGCCAGCAGCCACTTCAGGGGGCACTCCTACAATGAGCAGTTCTTC.

This rearrangement joins TRBV19 to TRBJ2-3; 7 bases line up with TRBD2. The CDR3 totals 15 residues. Trimming at V came to 8 bases and at J to 2 bases, leaving 10 bases not matched to a gene. Germline CDR1 is LNHDA and CDR2 is SQIVND (reference sequence). The CDR3 region is CASLPERGSTDTQYF. The CDR3 DNA reads TGTGCCAGTTTGCCAGAGCGGGGTTCCACAGATACGCAGTATTTT.

This clone rates as medium-sized (0.01 to 0.1%). CDR3 DNA: TGTGCCAGTAGAGAGGGGGATCAGCCCCAGCATTTT. It yields the protein CASREGDQPQHF. This rearrangement joins TRBV19 to TRBJ1-5, with D perhaps matching TRBD1 (6 bases). The V and J ends lost 6 bases and 5 bases respectively, with 8 bases between them. From germline, CDR1 is LNHDA and CDR2 SQIVND (reference sequence). This CDR3 region has 12 residues.